The 14 T cell receptor beta chains below all came from one sample that was sequenced in a study of T-cell memory formation after mild COVID-19. TCRdb fed the 5' RACE reads into MiXCR, producing one record per CDR3 protein. The table lists hundreds of thousands of distinct CDR3 sequences, about 20% of them singletons. Sequenced: PBMCs or a T cell subset sorted from them (not recorded which). These receptors came from an adult woman who had mild COVID-19 (a few samples of this study predate the infection). Cell type and time point are not known.

The V and J genes are TRBV10-3 and TRBJ2-1; possible D gene TRBD1, 7 bases. V was cut by 7 bases and J by 7 bases, with 20 bases left in between. The CDR3 has 15 amino acids. Germline CDR1 ENHRY, CDR2 SYGVKD. The DNA for the CDR3 is TGTGCCATCACCGGCACAGGGGCGGGGAAAAATGAGCAGTTCTTC. It translates to CAITGTGAGKNEQFF.

V is TRBV7-8 and J is TRBJ2-1; 7 bases line up with TRBD2. The CDR3 runs 14 residues. Germline loops: CDR1 SGHVS, CDR2 FQNEAQ. V was clipped by 0 bases and J by 9 bases; unmatched bases: 5. The DNA of the CDR3 is TGTGCCAGCAGCTTAGCGCTGGCTAGCGGTGAGCAGTTCTTC. It specifies CASSLALASGEQFF.

The CDR3 DNA sequence: TGTGCCAGCAGCCGAAGACAGGGGGCTTGGTATGGCTACACCTTC. Protein product: CASSRRQGAWYGYTF. The chain links TRBV12-3 or TRBV12-4 to TRBJ1-2, with 10 positions matching TRBD1. V was pared by 6 bases and J by 5 bases, with 9 bases of the junction left unmatched. The CDR3 spans 15 residues.

The table lists this clonotype with many counts. The gene calls are TRBV29-1 and TRBJ2-1; 9 bases agree with TRBD1. Germline CDR1 SQVTM, CDR2 ANQGSEA. The CDR3 contains 16 residues. With 3 bases clipped from V and 7 bases from J, the junction kept 13 bases outside the gene matches. The CDR3 region has the DNA TGCAGCGTTGAGATACAGGGGGCCCCTACCTTAAATGAGCAGTTCTTC. Encoded protein: CSVEIQGAPTLNEQFF.

The chain has TRBV12-3 or TRBV12-4 and TRBJ1-5; a possible D gene is TRBD1 (5 bases). V was pared by 3 bases and J by 2 bases, with 17 bases between. The CDR3 has 17 residues. The CDR3 protein is CASSFSAGSVGNQPQHF. For the CDR3, the DNA is TGTGCCAGCAGTTTTTCGGCAGGGTCGGTCGGCAATCAGCCCCAGCATTTT.

The chain combines TRBV7-9 with TRBJ2-1, with TRBD2 identical over 7 bases. Germline V gene lookup returns CDR1 SEHNR and CDR2 FQNEAQ (reference sequence). After removal of 3 bases from V and 5 bases from J, the junction contained 13 bases not matched to a gene. The CDR3 has 17 residues. This CDR3 is CASSLTGPGGSNNEQFF. In DNA, the CDR3 is TGTGCCAGCAGCTTGACCGGACCGGGAGGCTCAAACAATGAGCAGTTCTTC.

The chain links TRBV7-9 to TRBJ1-2; D possibly corresponds to TRBD1 (6 bases). The germline gives CDR1 SEHNR, CDR2 FQNEAQ (reference sequence). V lost 8 bases and J lost 3, with 10 bases in between. CDR3 length: 12 residues. As DNA, the CDR3 is TGTGCCAGCGTCGAGGGGGACTATGGCTACACCTTC. Translated: CASVEGDYGYTF. Filled out from reference TRBV7-9 and TRBJ1-2, the complete variable domain reads DTGVSQNPRHKITKRGQNVTFRCDPISEHNRLYWYRQTLGQGPEFLTYFQNEAQLEKSRLLSDRFSAERPKGSFSTLEIQRTEQGDSAMYLCASVEGDYGYTFGSGTRLTVV.

V usage is TRBV4-2 and J usage is TRBJ2-3, with 12 bases lining up with TRBD2. The CDR3 has 18 amino acids. Losses at the gene ends were 1 base for V and 3 bases for J; bases not matched to a gene: 8. Germline V gene sequence: CDR1 LGHNA, CDR2 YNFKEQ. For the CDR3, the DNA is TGTGCCAGCAGCCAAGGACTAGCGGGGGCCCGGGGGACAGATACGCAGTATTTT. Protein product: CASSQGLAGARGTDTQYF.

This clonotype has a count of ten or more. This chain links TRBV4-3 with TRBJ1-2; the D gene is possibly TRBD1 (5 bases). Germline CDR1 LGHNA, CDR2 YSLEER. V was trimmed by 4 bases and J by 5 bases, leaving 14 bases between them. There are 14 residues in the CDR3. The CDR3 sequence: CASSPSGGGYGYTF. The DNA of the CDR3 is TGCGCCAGCAGCCCAAGTGGGGGAGGGTATGGCTACACCTTC.

The chain employs TRBV4-1 and TRBJ1-1; D unresolved. V was shortened by 4 bases and J by 3 bases, with 9 bases between the two germline ends. The CDR3 covers 13 residues. Germline V CDR1 and CDR2: MGHRA, YSYEKL. CDR3 DNA sequence: TGCGCCAGCAGCCGCGGAGAGGACACTGAAGCTTTCTTT. This gives the protein CASSRGEDTEAFF.

This clonotype was seen a few times. The chain couples TRBV12-3 or TRBV12-4 to TRBJ2-2, with D tentatively TRBD1 or TRBD2 (6 bases each). This CDR3 is built from 14 residues. The V end was cut by 8 bases, the J end by 5 bases, with 15 bases between. CDR3 nucleotide sequence: TGTGCCAGCCGCCCGGGGGCGGGGACCGGGGAGCTGTTTTTT. This codes for CASRPGAGTGELFF.

V usage is TRBV18 and J usage is TRBJ1-1, with D hard to call. Trimming stripped 0 bases from V and 5 bases from J, with 10 bases between. The germline V gene has CDR1 KGHSH and CDR2 LQKENI. The CDR3 length is 14 residues. CDR3 residues: CASSPPGYSTEAFF. CDR3 nucleotide sequence: TGTGCCAGCTCACCACCGGGGTACAGTACTGAAGCTTTCTTT. The whole variable domain, remainder taken from reference TRBV18 and TRBJ1-1, is NAGVMQNPRHLVRRRGQEARLRCSPMKGHSHVYWYRQLPEEGLKFMVYLQKENIIDESGMPKERFSAEFPKEGPSILRIQQVVRGDSAAYFCASSPPGYSTEAFFGQGTRLTVV.

The sample holds a few counts of this clonotype. This sequence joins TRBV7-9 and TRBJ2-5, with D uncertain. The CDR3 spans 13 residues. CDR1 and CDR2 (germline): SEHNR, FQNEAQ (reference sequence). V was trimmed by 1 base and J by 5 bases, leaving 8 bases between them. CDR3 protein: CASSLDSLETQYF. The DNA for the CDR3 is TGTGCCAGCAGCTTAGATTCGTTGGAGACCCAGTACTTC.

The chain combines TRBV5-1 with TRBJ2-1; 11 nucleotides match TRBD2. V lost 4 bases to trimming and J lost 7 bases; unmatched junction nucleotides: 7. Germline CDR1 SGHRS, CDR2 YFSETQ. The CDR3 is 15 amino acids. CDR3 nucleotides: TGCGCCAGCAGCATTAGCGGGGGGGCCATAAATGAGCAGTTCTTC. Its protein product is CASSISGGAINEQFF.